Here is one T cell receptor beta chain with its context. Its antigen specificity is not known. No much larger clone is present one base from it, and per-base qualities are unavailable. Library prep was done by the immunoSEQ multiplex PCR assay. A mixture of 60 forward primers for TCR Vbeta segments and 13 reverse primers for TCR Jbeta segments was used in the multiplex PCR. A multiplex PCR assay on genomic DNA amplified the CDR3 region of rearranged TCR beta genes. The Illumina HiSeq System was used to sequence the amplified TCR beta libraries as 87-base-pair reads. Turning to the authors' computational methods: A later analysis counted about 80 million unique TCR beta chains across the 500 to 850 repertoires, and some 11 million of these chains were shared by at least two donors. Raw reads were error-corrected and collapsed into unique sequences by a nearest-neighbor algorithm in which closely related sequences were merged to remove PCR and sequencing errors. V, D and J gene segments were assigned by aligning CDR3 sequences to IMGT reference sequences. For a sequence to be retained, a match of at least six nucleotides was required to both a V gene segment and a J gene segment. A rearrangement counted as productive if the CDR3 had no stop codons and remained in frame with V and J, and every other rearrangement counted as non-productive. CDR3 was defined by IMGT convention, running from the second conserved V-encoded cysteine to the conserved J-encoded phenylalanine. The earlier analysis of 587 of the donors excluded sequences that lacked an unambiguous match to a single V gene segment. In an earlier analysis of almost 600 of the donors, a V segment was called functional when productive rearrangements were above 56.7%, and segregating when the standard deviation between donors exceeded 5%. To diagnose cytomegalovirus status from the catalog of TCR beta chain sequences, a statistical classification framework was built. V and J gene assignment, in a later analysis, came from comparing TCR nucleotide sequences with IMGT/GENE-DB human TR gene sequences. The TCRdist pipeline was used in a later analysis to assign CDR3 sequences and most-parsimonious VDJ recombination scenarios. A later analysis defined each TCR beta chain by its CDR3 amino acid sequence plus V-gene family, and excluded reads lacking a unique V-gene family. To address suspected cross-contamination and a sequencing artifact, a later analysis removed several hundred highly shared, low-generation-probability nucleotide sequences. For each public chain, a later analysis derived a clonal expansion index from normalized ranks of inferred template counts within each repertoire. Generation probabilities in a later analysis came from a VDJ recombination model fitted to out-of-frame rearrangements, and those results were checked against IGoR. In a later analysis, hypergeometric tests were used to score TCR-TCR, TCR-HLA and TCR-CMV co-occurrence, with a repertoire-size bias correction applied to TCR pairs. A later analysis estimated false discovery rates by permuting HLA or CMV assignments 20 times. In a later analysis, co-occurring TCRs were grouped with DBSCAN, and TCRdist sequence similarity was added when clustering was performed within HLA-allele-positive subsets. Repertoires with fewer than 30,000 or more than 120,000 public chains were left out of co-occurrence clustering, as were about five repertoires with anomalous nucleotide sharing. TCRdb holds this immuneACCESS table with in-frame rearrangements only. Some clones are missing; in checked studies, unresolved V genes explain under half, and the rest has no known cause. The D gene and trimming were derived from the DNA, and the V and J assignments and clone size from that table. For this sample the table gives roughly 100,000 clones, of which approximately 80% were detected only once. Less than 8.5% of the sample is held by the ten biggest clonotypes.

This sample stems from a study of cytomegalovirus exposure and HLA in healthy donors (dated by TCRdb to 2015 to 2018). For the study in its entirety: An earlier analysis of about 560 of the donors reported 276 Gb of sequence data and around 120 million unique TCR beta sequences obtained from about 179 million T cells. Approximately 310 gigabases of sequencing data and 70 million to 100 million unique TCR sequences were included in an early release covering around 600 HLA-typed donors. The genetic ancestry cluster associated with self-reported Caucasian donors included roughly four fifths of the approximately 400 genotyped donors. The aim of the study was to test whether cataloging public T cell receptors could identify signatures of past pathogen exposure. The study profiled the T cell repertoires of under 700 subjects by immunosequencing and related them to cytomegalovirus serostatus. A separate validation cohort of 90 to 150 different subjects was used in addition to the roughly 670-subject first cohort. To predict cytomegalovirus infection status, the study combined high-throughput TCR immunosequencing, statistical association of individual TCRs with disease status, and machine learning. In a later analysis, previously published TCR beta repertoires from 670 or so donors were re-analyzed and high-resolution HLA genotyping was added so that TCR occurrence patterns could be studied. Rather than drawing on any new phenotypic data, the later analysis identified candidate immune exposures from TCR beta sequences and the way those sequences occurred across donors. To decide whether each TCR beta V gene segment behaved as functional or pseudogenic, an earlier analysis of nearly 600 of the donors relied on high-throughput TCR beta sequencing. Donor age, sex, ethnicity and CMV serostatus were collected together with the repertoire data. A later genetic analysis took genome-wide SNP genotypes for about 55% of the 666 donors and used that subset as a discovery cohort. Every discovery cohort repertoire had been produced on one sequencing platform. Both class I and class II loci were covered by HLA typing, at four-digit resolution. The number of donors typed differed by locus, with about 629-640 for A, B, C, DRB1 and DQB1, more than 500 for DQA1, over 600 for DPA1, and approximately 470 for DPB1. Roughly five DR-DQ haplotypes were treated as single units for association and clustering because of strong linkage in the cohort. Among 350 to 400 genotyped donors of the cohort, an average of approximately 240,000 unique TCR beta nucleotide sequences were sequenced per donor, around 20% of them non-productive.

Paper-wide results and their limitations: In a later genetic analysis, fewer N-insertions in productive TCRs were reported among donors in an Asian-associated ancestry cluster than the roughly 700-donor mean. When HLA alleles, especially DR and DQ, strongly co-occurred, attributing TCR associations to individual alleles was difficult. In an earlier analysis of about 540 of the donors, most TCR beta V segments were observed in productive rearrangements about 87% or about 30% of the time, broadly matching IMGT annotations. A further reported finding was that TCR beta sequences accurately predicted the HLA-A and HLA-B alleles for most subjects in the first cohort. In a later genetic analysis, a missense DCLRE1C variant was associated with V-gene and J-gene trimming of TCR beta chains, and the association was replicated in an independent cohort. Linkage disequilibrium might explain the correlated functional status among segregating V segments, but an unknown experimental factor could not be excluded. In both the original and validation cohorts, the classifier was reported to diagnose cytomegalovirus status with high specificity and sensitivity. Some IMGT-functional V segments, including TRBV6-2 and TRBV6-3, could not be told apart with the 87-base-pair reads, so those segments were excluded. CMV serostatus was the only immune exposure information available for the cohort. A total of some 180 TCR beta chains were listed by the study as associated with cytomegalovirus. In a later analysis, some 17,000 TCR beta sequences were associated with specific HLA alleles at a false discovery rate of 0.05. The sequencing pipeline was judged likely to have produced a cluster of highly shared sequence variants as a technical artifact. In a later analysis, TCR association rates were found to vary across HLA loci, with the most associated TCRs seen for DRB1 alleles and the fewest for HLA-C alleles. Several of the top co-occurrence clusters appeared to be linked to parvovirus B19, influenza, CMV and Epstein-Barr virus, according to a later analysis. Most TCR sequences were seen in very few donors, while some public TCRs were found in many individuals. Roughly uniform sequencing depth across donors was assumed in presence/absence analyses, although this assumption may not hold. The cohort was sequenced for TCR beta chains only, and without alpha or paired-chain data the features that could be detected were limited. The authors suggested that the approach could potentially be generalized to other disease states and immunological phenotypes. Because HLA typing was unavailable for some donors at each locus, only the typed subset was used in association tests. In vitro tests confirmed that three of the cytomegalovirus-associated TCR beta chains recognize cytomegalovirus antigens. Compared with equally common non-associated chains, HLA-associated TCR beta chains in a later analysis were more clonally expanded and had lower generation probabilities. Because counts were too low, seventeen rarely observed V segments, including chromosome 9 orphons, were excluded from the earlier analysis of around 640 of the donors. In a later analysis, most CMV-associated TCR beta chains were found to appear HLA-restricted, with HLA associations seemingly driven largely by CMV exposure.

In total, 666 healthy bone marrow donors made up the cohort. At the time of sampling, all cohort members were nominally healthy, though unrecorded immune exposures were likely present. The donor was CMV seronegative and belonged to the group of 380 or so seronegative cohort members. Every donor gave a peripheral blood sample, and the peripheral blood mononuclear cells from that sample were used for TCR beta sequencing. The Qiagen DNeasy Blood Extraction Kit was used to extract genomic DNA from the blood cell samples. From its cysteine to its phenylalanine, the CDR3 spans 17 amino acids. The DNA shown is the 51-base CDR3, in frame from base 1. According to the germline V gene (reference sequence), CDR1 reads SGHNT and CDR2 reads YYREEE. The junction shows trimming of 3 bases on V and 3 bases on J, and the gene matches do not reach 7 bases of it.

Sample: PBMCs. This chain is built from TRBV5-4 and TRBJ2-2; TRBD1 agrees with 11 junctional bases. The TCR comes from a female donor in good health and CMV-seronegative. Here is the DNA: TGTGCCAGCAGCTCCCCATCGGGACAGGGGGACACCGGGGAGCTGTTTTTT. Translation gives CASSSPSGQGDTGELFF.